One T cell receptor (beta chain) is described in this entry. Its antigen target is currently unknown. No much larger clonotype is one base removed from it; base qualities were not supplied. These data come from a study of blood T cell repertoires in COVID-19 (TCRdb year 2020). Looking at the study overall: Samples from collaborators originated in the United States, Italy and Spain and spanned both the acute and convalescent phases of COVID-19. The material from the prospective study consisted of cDNA or gDNA derived from T cells, B-cell-depleted T cells, or PBMCs. Subjects who had been exposed to COVID-19, were actively infected with it, or had recovered from it provided the deeply sampled blood TCRbeta repertoires that made up the dataset. The repertoires were made available in a free public database intended to serve as a resource for research on the immune response to SARS-CoV-2. Samples came from the ongoing ImmuneRACE study (first 160 participants) plus 1,254 subjects from 6 global collaborators. The sample metadata nearly always contained a de-identified subject ID, COVID-19 status, age in years and sex. Where HLA class I and class II types were available, the types were taken from metadata supplied by the sample provider, not from assay-based typing.

The immunoSEQ Assay, a bias-controlled multiplex PCR, was used to amplify TCRbeta CDR3 regions from genomic DNA. In the source study's methods: The number of nucleated cells in each sample was estimated by amplification of reference gene primers within the assay. To quantify the absolute abundance of each unique TCRbeta CDR3 rearrangement, sequence reads were collapsed and filtered. Productive Simpson clonality was computed per sample as the square root of Simpson's diversity index over productive rearrangements. TCRdb took this table from immuneACCESS and kept in-frame rearrangements with V and J called. Such tables lack part of the clones; where checked against another copy, unresolved V genes explain under half of the gap, and the rest is unexplained. V and J calls and clone size are given by that table; D and trimming were obtained from the DNA. Here the sample has tens of thousands of clones; 70% to 90% occur a single time. The ten largest account for under 8% of the sample.

V is clipped by 3 bases and J by 0 bases, and the sequence between their germline boundaries is 6 bases long. From its cysteine to its phenylalanine, the CDR3 spans 14 amino acids. Kept here is only the CDR3 DNA, which spans 42 bases and is read in frame from base 1. Based on the germline V gene, the CDR1 and CDR2 sequences are MNHNS and SASEGT. The research as a whole found: How much clinical and demographic metadata was included differed by source and by participant, and the metadata was provided uncurated.

The collaborating institutions used their own protocols to collect whole blood in K2EDTA tubes. For TCRbeta analysis, collaborators shipped samples in one of three forms: frozen whole blood, isolated PBMCs, or DNA extracted from either of those sample types. The source of this sequence is a man aged 60-69 years with acute or convalescent COVID-19. The sequenced sample consisted of peripheral blood. The chain is made from TRBV6-1 and TRBJ1-5; no D gene can be assigned with confidence. The DNA is as follows: TGTGCCAGCAGTGAGAGGGTTAGCAATCAGCCCCAGCATTTT. Its protein is CASSERVSNQPQHF.